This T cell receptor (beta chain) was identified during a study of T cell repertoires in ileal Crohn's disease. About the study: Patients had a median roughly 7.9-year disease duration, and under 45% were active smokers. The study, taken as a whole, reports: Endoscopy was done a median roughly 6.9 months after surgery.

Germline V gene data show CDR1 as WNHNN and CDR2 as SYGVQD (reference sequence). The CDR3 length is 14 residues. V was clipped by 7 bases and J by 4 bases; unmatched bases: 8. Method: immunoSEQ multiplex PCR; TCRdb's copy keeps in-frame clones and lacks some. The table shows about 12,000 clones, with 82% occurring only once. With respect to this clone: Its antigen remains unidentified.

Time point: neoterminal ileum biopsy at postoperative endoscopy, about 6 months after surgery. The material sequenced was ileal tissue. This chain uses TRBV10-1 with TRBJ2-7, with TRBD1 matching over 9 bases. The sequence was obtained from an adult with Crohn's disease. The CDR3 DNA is TGCGCCAGCATACTGGACAGGGGTATATACGAGCAGTACTTC. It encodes CASILDRGIYEQYF.